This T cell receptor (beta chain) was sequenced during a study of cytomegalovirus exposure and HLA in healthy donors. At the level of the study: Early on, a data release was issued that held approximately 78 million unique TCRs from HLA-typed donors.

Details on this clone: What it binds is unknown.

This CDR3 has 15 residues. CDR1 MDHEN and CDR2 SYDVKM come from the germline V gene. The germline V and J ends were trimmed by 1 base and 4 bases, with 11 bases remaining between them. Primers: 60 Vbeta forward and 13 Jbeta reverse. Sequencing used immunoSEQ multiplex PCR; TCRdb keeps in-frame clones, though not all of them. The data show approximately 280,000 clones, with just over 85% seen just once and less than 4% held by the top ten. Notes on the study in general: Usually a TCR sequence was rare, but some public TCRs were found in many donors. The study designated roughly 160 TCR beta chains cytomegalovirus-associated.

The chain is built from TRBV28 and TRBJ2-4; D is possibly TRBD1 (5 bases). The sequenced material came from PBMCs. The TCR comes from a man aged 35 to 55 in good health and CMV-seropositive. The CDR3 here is CASSLSSGNKNIQYF. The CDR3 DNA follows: TGTGCCAGCAGTTTATCCTCAGGGAATAAAAACATTCAGTACTTC.